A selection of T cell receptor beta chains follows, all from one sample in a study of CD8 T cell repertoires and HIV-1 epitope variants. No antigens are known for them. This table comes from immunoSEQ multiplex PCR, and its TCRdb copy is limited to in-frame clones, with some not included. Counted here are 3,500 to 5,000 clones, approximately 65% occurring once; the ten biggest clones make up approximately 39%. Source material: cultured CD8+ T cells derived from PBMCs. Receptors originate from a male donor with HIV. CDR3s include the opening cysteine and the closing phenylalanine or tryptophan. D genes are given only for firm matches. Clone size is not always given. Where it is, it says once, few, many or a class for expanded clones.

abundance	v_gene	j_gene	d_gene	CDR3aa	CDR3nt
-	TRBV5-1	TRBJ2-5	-	CASSLDRETQYF	TGCGCCAGCAGCTTGGACAGAGAGACCCAGTACTTC
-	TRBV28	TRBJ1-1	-	CASSSGPPRHSNTEAFF	TGTGCCAGCAGTTCCGGGCCCCCTAGGCACTCGAACACTGAAGCTTTCTTT
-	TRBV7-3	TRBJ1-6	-	CASSLTADLIRAPLHF	TGTGCCAGCAGCTTAACGGCAGATCTAATACGGGCACCCCTCCACTTT
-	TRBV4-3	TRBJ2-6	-	CASSQDRDSGALSGANVLTF	TGCGCCAGCAGCCAAGATAGGGACTCCGGGGCCCTCTCTGGGGCCAACGTCCTGACTTTC
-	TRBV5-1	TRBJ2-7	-	CASEGDSYEQYF	TGCGCCAGCGAAGGGGATTCCTACGAGCAGTACTTC
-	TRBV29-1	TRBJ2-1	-	CSGVGGVYNEQFF	TGCAGCGGCGTCGGTGGAGTCTACAATGAGCAGTTCTTC
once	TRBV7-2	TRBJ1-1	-	CASSLAVTTGPGNTEAFF	TGTGCCAGCAGCTTAGCGGTAACTACAGGGCCGGGGAACACTGAAGCTTTCTTT
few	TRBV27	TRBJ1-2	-	CASKLPGTNYGYTF	TGTGCCAGCAAGCTACCCGGGACAAATTATGGCTACACCTTC
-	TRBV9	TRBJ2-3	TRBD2	CASSGGTSGGDRYF	TGTGCCAGCAGCGGCGGGACTAGCGGGGGGGATCGATATTTT
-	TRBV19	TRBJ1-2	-	CASRGGLDRGSTF	TGTGCCAGTAGGGGCGGCCTTGACAGAGGAAGCACCTTC
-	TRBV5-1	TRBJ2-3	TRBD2	CASSHDSQRGATDTQYF	TGCGCCAGCAGCCACGACTCTCAGCGGGGGGCCACAGATACGCAGTATTTT
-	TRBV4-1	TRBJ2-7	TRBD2	CASSQEAGTSNYEQYF	TGCGCCAGCAGCCAAGAAGCCGGGACTAGCAACTACGAGCAGTACTTC
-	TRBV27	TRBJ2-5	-	CASSLGGQGGETQYF	TGTGCCAGCAGTTTAGGAGGGCAGGGCGGAGAGACCCAGTACTTC
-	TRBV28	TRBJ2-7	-	CASSLARFNQGEQYF	TGTGCCAGCAGTTTGGCCAGGTTTAACCAAGGAGAGCAGTACTTC
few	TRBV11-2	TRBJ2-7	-	CASSSPDRPSYEQYF	TGTGCCAGCAGCTCCCCAGACAGACCCTCCTACGAGCAGTACTTC
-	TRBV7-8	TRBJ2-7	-	CASSFDLAYEQYF	TGTGCCAGCAGCTTCGATTTGGCGTACGAGCAGTACTTC
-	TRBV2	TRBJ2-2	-	CASDQGGELFF	TGTGCCAGCGACCAAGGCGGGGAGCTGTTTTTT
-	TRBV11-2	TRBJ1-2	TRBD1	CASSLGPGGSGYTF	TGTGCCAGCAGCTTAGGACCAGGGGGCAGTGGCTACACCTTC
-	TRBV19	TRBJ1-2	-	CASSIVTGAYGYTF	TGTGCCAGTAGTATAGTTACAGGAGCCTATGGCTACACCTTC
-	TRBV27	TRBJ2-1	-	CASSWDGSSYNEQFF	TGTGCCAGCAGTTGGGACGGTAGCTCCTACAATGAGCAGTTCTTC
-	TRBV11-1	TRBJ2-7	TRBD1	CASRRQGASYYEQYF	TGTGCCAGCAGGAGACAGGGGGCTTCTTACTACGAGCAGTACTTC
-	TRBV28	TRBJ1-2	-	CASREQGFAGYTF	TGTGCCAGCAGGGAACAGGGTTTTGCTGGCTACACCTTC